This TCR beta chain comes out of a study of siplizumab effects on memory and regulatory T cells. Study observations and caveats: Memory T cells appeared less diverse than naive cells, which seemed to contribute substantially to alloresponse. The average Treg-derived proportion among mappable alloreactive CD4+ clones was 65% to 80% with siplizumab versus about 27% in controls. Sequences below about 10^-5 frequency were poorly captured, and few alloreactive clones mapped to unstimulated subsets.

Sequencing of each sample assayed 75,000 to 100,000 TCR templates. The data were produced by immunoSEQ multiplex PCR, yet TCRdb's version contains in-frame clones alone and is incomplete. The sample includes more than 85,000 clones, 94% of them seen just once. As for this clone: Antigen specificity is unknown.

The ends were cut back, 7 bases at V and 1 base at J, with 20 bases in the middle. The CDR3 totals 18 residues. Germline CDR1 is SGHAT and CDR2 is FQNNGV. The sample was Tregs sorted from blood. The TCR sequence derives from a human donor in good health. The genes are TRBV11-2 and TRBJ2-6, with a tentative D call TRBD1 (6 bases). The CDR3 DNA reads TGTGCCAGCAACTGGGTGACAGGCCGCCTTTCTGGGGCCAACGTCCTGACTTTC. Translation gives CASNWVTGRLSGANVLTF.